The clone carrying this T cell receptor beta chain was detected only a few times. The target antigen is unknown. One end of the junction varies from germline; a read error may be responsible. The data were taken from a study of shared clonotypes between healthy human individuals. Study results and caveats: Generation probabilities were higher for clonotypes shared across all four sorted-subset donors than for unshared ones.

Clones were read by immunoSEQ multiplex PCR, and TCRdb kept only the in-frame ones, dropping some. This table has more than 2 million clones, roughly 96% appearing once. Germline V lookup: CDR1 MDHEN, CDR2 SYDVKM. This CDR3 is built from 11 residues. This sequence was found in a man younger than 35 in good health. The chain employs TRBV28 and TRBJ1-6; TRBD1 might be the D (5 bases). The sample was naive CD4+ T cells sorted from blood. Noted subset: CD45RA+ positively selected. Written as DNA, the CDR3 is TGTGCCAGCAGTTCTGGGACGGCGGCTAGGTTT. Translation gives CASSSGTAARF.